A single sample is the source of the 3 T cell receptor beta chains below, sequenced in a study of blood T cell repertoires in COVID-19. Generated by immunoSEQ multiplex PCR, the TCRdb table keeps only in-frame clones and is missing some. The table records 75,000 to 90,000 clones, around four fifths of them present only once. Source material: peripheral blood. The receptors stem from a man older than 75 with active or convalescent COVID-19.

The chain has TRBV14 and TRBJ1-4; D is perhaps TRBD1 (5 bases). The CDR3 contains 15 residues. The ends were cut back, 1 base at V and 2 bases at J, with 8 bases in the middle. Germline lookup yields CDR1 SGHDN and CDR2 FVKESK. The CDR3 is CASSQARGTNEKLFF. CDR3 nucleotides: TGTGCCAGCAGCCAAGCGCGGGGGACTAATGAAAAACTGTTTTTT.

This chain connects TRBV19 to TRBJ1-1; 7 bases match TRBD1. The CDR3 contains 13 residues. Germline-derived CDR1 and CDR2 are LNHDA and SQIVND (reference sequence). The V gene end was trimmed by 3 bases and the J gene end by 4 bases; junction bases not matched to a gene: 2. This CDR3 reads CASSITGVTEAFF. The CDR3 coding sequence is TGTGCCAGTAGTATCACAGGGGTCACTGAAGCTTTCTTT.

The table lists this clone with a few counts. The gene calls are TRBV18 and TRBJ2-1, with 7 positions matching TRBD1. Germline trimming cut 6 bases from V and 5 bases from J; bases unmatched to any gene: 7. This CDR3 is 14 amino acids long. The germline V gene has CDR1 KGHSH and CDR2 LQKENI. In DNA, the CDR3 is TGTGCCAGCTCGGCCGGGACAGCTGACAATGAGCAGTTCTTC. This sequence encodes CASSAGTADNEQFF.